Sequencing of this TCR beta chain was carried out in a study of T cell repertoires in cytomegalovirus infection. Study-level background: Public TCR beta signatures provided an indication of both CMV infection and a matching HLA type. Study-wide results and limits: In two of eight donors, the top clonotype was HLA-C-restricted CMV-specific. The cumulative frequency of public TCR beta families identified carriers of CMV plus the relevant HLA.

The J segment lost 0 bases and the V segment lost 5 bases, leaving 7 bases of the junction unmatched. The CDR3 is made up of 15 amino acids. Germline values: CDR1 SEHNR, CDR2 FQNEAQ (reference sequence). Using its own MiXCR run on the reads, TCRdb lists one record per CDR3 protein. The sample has under 600,000 distinct CDR3 sequences, 15% to 20% seen once. This clonotype appeared many times. Antigen unknown. The sequenced material came from CD8+ T cells from PBMCs. The chain couples TRBV7-9 to TRBJ2-7; 7 nucleotides match TRBD2. This TCR was sampled from a human donor in good health (CMV status not recorded). Some clones in this sample may be carry-over from other donors' samples. This CDR3 is CASSPSRDYSYEQYF. The CDR3 coding sequence is TGTGCCAGCAGCCCTAGCCGGGACTACTCCTACGAGCAGTACTTC.